The entry below gives a single TCR beta chain sequence along with its context. The antigen it binds to is not known. One base away there is no much larger clone; base qualities are not given. These data belong to a study of cytomegalovirus exposure and HLA in healthy donors (TCRdb year 2017). Background on the whole study: According to a later analysis, the 120 or so validation repertoires were produced on the same platform as the 666 repertoires of the first cohort. Along with the approximately 670-subject first cohort, a separate validation cohort of over 90 different subjects was used. The study aimed to test whether cataloging public T cell receptors could reveal signatures of past pathogen exposure. To predict cytomegalovirus infection status, the study brought together high-throughput TCR immunosequencing, statistical association of individual TCRs with disease status, and machine learning. The study at large found these results: Most TCR sequences were observed very rarely across donors, whereas some public TCRs were present in many individuals. In vitro tests confirmed that three of the cytomegalovirus-associated TCR beta chains recognize cytomegalovirus antigens. In the study, 150 to 200 TCR beta chains were listed as associated with cytomegalovirus. The validation cohort had no HLA typing available for a later analysis, so co-occurrence within that cohort was assessed over all 110 or so repertoires. In both the original and validation cohorts, the classifier was reported to diagnose cytomegalovirus status with high specificity and sensitivity. Subsequent analysis determined that TCRs grouped into clusters in the first cohort also showed a tendency toward co-occurrence across the 120 or so validation repertoires, and 94% of cluster scores exceeded 0. It was suggested by the authors that the approach could potentially be generalized to other disease states and immunological phenotypes.

The library was made by the immunoSEQ multiplex PCR assay. In the original analysis: To diagnose cytomegalovirus status from the catalog of TCR beta chain sequences, a statistical classification framework was built. The immuneACCESS repertoire file appears here via TCRdb, limited to in-frame rearrangements. These files lack a portion of the clones; in checked studies, under half of the deficit traces to unresolved V genes, and the cause of the others is not known. The V and J calls and the clone size are those of that table, but D and trimming were determined from the DNA. This sample holds more than 90,000 clones; approximately 88% were observed only once. Clones ranked in the top ten supply about 1.7% of the sample. The trim is 3 bases for V and 0 bases for J, with a gap of 9 bases between the germline ends. Looking up the germline V gene yields CDR1 MNHNS and CDR2 SASEGT. The CDR3, cysteine through phenylalanine, is 15 amino acids long. The sequence is cut down to CDR3 DNA, 45 bases in frame from base 1.

The donors were included in the validation cohort of 120 subjects, a group kept apart from the roughly 670-subject first cohort. The sequence joins TRBV6-1 to TRBJ1-5; TRBD1 is a weak D gene call, 5 bases matching. Sequencing was done on a sample of PBMCs. The source of this sequence is a man aged 18 to 30 in good health and CMV-seronegative. The CDR3 has the sequence CASSDWGDSNQPQHF. The DNA reads TGTGCCAGCAGTGATTGGGGGGATAGCAATCAGCCCCAGCATTTT.